The source of this T cell receptor (beta chain) is a study of technical replicates of blood from a few donors (TCRdb year 2017). Regarding this clone: Its recognized antigen is unknown. No clone much larger than this one lies a single base away; base qualities are absent.

From a lookup of the germline V gene, CDR1 and CDR2 are MGHRA and YSYEKL. From its cysteine to its phenylalanine, the CDR3 spans 13 amino acids. Solely the CDR3 DNA is kept, with 39 bases framed from the first base. The junction shows trimming of 1 base on V and 15 bases on J, and the gene matches do not reach 7 bases of it. Preparation of the library involved the immunoSEQ multiplex PCR assay. The clones in this table, taken by TCRdb from immuneACCESS, are in-frame only. Not every clone is retained; where verified, under half of the shortfall comes from an unresolved V gene, and the cause of the rest is unknown. The sample yields some 60,000 clones; around 92% were counted once. The ten largest clones add up to about 4.3% of the sample.

This receptor was obtained from a human donor in good health. Some clones in this sample may be carry-over from other donors' samples. Recombination joined TRBV4-1 with TRBJ1-4, with 8 central nucleotides matching TRBD1. The sequenced sample was PBMCs. The CDR3 protein is CASSQVLGQGVFF. Here is the DNA: TGCGCCAGCAGCCAAGTCCTCGGACAGGGAGTGTTTTTT.